This is a list of T cell receptor beta chains from one sample in a study of T cell responses to AZD1222 COVID-19 vaccine. Sequenced by immunoSEQ multiplex PCR; TCRdb stores in-frame clones only, minus some. The sample yields around 72,000 clones, roughly 84% seen once. This sample comprised peripheral blood, obtained on day 0 of AZD1222 vaccination. The receptors were sampled from an adult in good health. Each CDR3 is given with its conserved first and last residue. The order of the fields is CDR3 protein, CDR3 DNA, J gene, D gene, clone size, V gene. The D gene is left open where the match is weak. Rows give clone size only sometimes, using once, few, many, or a class for an expanded clone.

CASSWGSAYEQYF | TGTGCCAGCAGTTGGGGGTCAGCCTACGAGCAGTACTTC | TRBJ2-7 | . | . | TRBV6-6
CASSPLRGFDEQYF | TGTGCCAGCAGCCCCCTCCGGGGGTTCGACGAGCAGTACTTC | TRBJ2-7 | . | . | TRBV11-2
CASSSYEENSPLHF | TGCGCCAGCAGCTCATACGAGGAAAATTCACCCCTCCACTTT | TRBJ1-6 | . | few | TRBV5-1
CASSLVAGGLEQYF | TGTGCCAGCAGCTTGGTAGCGGGGGGGCTCGAGCAGTACTTC | TRBJ2-7 | TRBD2 | . | TRBV5-8
CASTLAVTGLCTF | TGTGCCAGCACCCTGGCAGTCACAGGGCTATGCACCTTC | TRBJ1-2 | . | . | TRBV2
CASSQELGTFNYGYTF | TGTGCCAGCAGCCAAGAGTTGGGTACATTTAACTATGGCTACACCTTC | TRBJ1-2 | . | once | TRBV4-2
CSVDKGSNYGYTF | TGCAGCGTTGACAAGGGTAGCAACTATGGCTACACCTTC | TRBJ1-2 | . | . | TRBV29-1
CASSLASGGGNQPQHF | TGTGCCAGCAGCTTAGCCAGCGGGGGCGGCAATCAGCCCCAGCATTTT | TRBJ1-5 | . | few | TRBV7-8
CANSSRGKQPQHF | TGTGCCAACAGCTCCAGGGGTAAGCAGCCCCAGCATTTT | TRBJ1-5 | . | . | TRBV7-2
CASSGASGGAPSTDTQYF | TGCGCCAGCAGCGGAGCTAGCGGGGGGGCGCCTAGCACAGATACGCAGTATTTT | TRBJ2-3 | TRBD2 | . | TRBV5-1
CASSLGRQGADEQFF | TGTGCCAGCAGCTTGGGGAGACAGGGGGCCGATGAGCAGTTCTTC | TRBJ2-1 | TRBD1 | few | TRBV7-3
CASSYRRNTGELFF | TGTGCCAGCAGTTACAGGAGGAACACCGGGGAGCTGTTTTTT | TRBJ2-2 | . | . | TRBV6-5
CASIQAGESYNSPLHF | TGTGCCAGCATTCAAGCGGGGGAGTCCTATAATTCACCCCTCCACTTT | TRBJ1-6 | . | . | TRBV25-1
CAWSVGEAGELFF | TGTGCCTGGAGTGTAGGGGAGGCCGGGGAGCTGTTTTTT | TRBJ2-2 | . | few | TRBV30
CASSLGQGAGGYTF | TGTGCCAGCAGTCTCGGACAGGGGGCTGGAGGCTACACCTTC | TRBJ1-2 | TRBD1 | . | TRBV27
CASREQGSYEQYF | TGTGCCAGTAGAGAACAGGGGTCCTACGAGCAGTACTTC | TRBJ2-7 | TRBD1 | . | TRBV19
CASSFAGDFGEQFF | TGTGCCAGCAGCTTCGCCGGGGACTTCGGTGAGCAGTTCTTC | TRBJ2-1 | . | . | TRBV11-3
CASSAQQLVGEKLFF | TGTGCCAGCAGTGCCCAACAGTTGGTAGGAGAAAAACTGTTTTTT | TRBJ1-4 | . | . | TRBV2